This TCR beta chain derives from a study of blood T cell repertoires in COVID-19. Produced via immunoSEQ multiplex PCR; TCRdb's table is partial and in-frame only. The table includes about 480,000 clones, less than 90% detected once. Trimming shortened V by 2 bases and J by 0 bases, and 5 bases separated the two germline ends. This CDR3 has 14 amino acids. The germline CDR1 and CDR2 sequences are MNHNS and SASEGT. Sequencing was carried out using peripheral blood. The rearrangement links TRBV6-1 to TRBJ1-5; unclear D gene. This receptor was taken from a woman in her fifties or sixties with COVID-19, enrolled during active disease. The DNA of the CDR3 is TGTGCCAGCAGTGAACAGGTTAGCAATCAGCCCCAGCATTTT. Protein sequence: CASSEQVSNQPQHF.